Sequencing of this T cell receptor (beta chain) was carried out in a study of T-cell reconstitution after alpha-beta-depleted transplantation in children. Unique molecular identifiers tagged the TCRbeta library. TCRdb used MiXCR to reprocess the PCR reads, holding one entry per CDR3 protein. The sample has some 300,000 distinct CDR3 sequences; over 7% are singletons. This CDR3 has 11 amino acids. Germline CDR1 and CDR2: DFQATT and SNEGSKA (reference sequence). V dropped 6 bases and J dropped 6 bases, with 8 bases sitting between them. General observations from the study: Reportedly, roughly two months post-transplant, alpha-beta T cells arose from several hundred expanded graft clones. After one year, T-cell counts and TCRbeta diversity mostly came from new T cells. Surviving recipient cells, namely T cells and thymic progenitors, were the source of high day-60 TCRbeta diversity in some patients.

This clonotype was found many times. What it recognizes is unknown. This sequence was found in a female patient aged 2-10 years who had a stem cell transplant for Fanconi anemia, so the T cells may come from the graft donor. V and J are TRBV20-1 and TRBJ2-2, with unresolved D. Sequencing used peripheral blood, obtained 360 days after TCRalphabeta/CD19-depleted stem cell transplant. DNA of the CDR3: TGCAGTGCCCGTGGGGCCGGGGAGCTGTTTTTT. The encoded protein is CSARGAGELFF.